The 9 T cell receptor beta chains given below trace back to one sample, sequenced in a study of tumor and adjacent non-tumor tissue in lung cancer (dated by TCRdb to 2016 to 2019). Bulk unsorted tissue served as the source for RNA extraction, and RNA quality was assessed using a NanoDrop ND-1000 and an Agilent 2100. Preparation of the library involved multiplex PCR. Sequencing used an Illumina HiSeq 2500. TCRbeta libraries were constructed through three rounds of nested PCR with primers (Table S4) according to protocols adapted from ARM-PCR. TCRdb applied fastp at Q25 and MiXCR to the public reads, then kept only in-frame beta chains. Entries that share a CDR3 protein sequence are merged under the most common genes and DNA. Within this sample are approximately 90,000 distinct CDR3 sequences, with 61% of them counted one time only. The ten largest account for about 15% of the sample. Sequencing input: lung tumor tissue. These receptors were taken from a man between 70 and 80 years old with non-small cell lung cancer.

About this clonotype: This may stem from a read error, because a much larger clone lies one nucleotide away. This rearrangement joins TRBV10-1 to TRBJ2-2; no clear D gene. The germline V and J ends were trimmed by 4 bases and 3 bases, with 12 bases remaining between them. CDR3 size: 15 residues. The germline CDR1 and CDR2 sequences are WNHNN and SYGVQD (reference sequence). The CDR3 loop reads CASSGKGSDTGELFF. CDR3 sequence (DNA): TGCGCCAGCAGTGGGAAAGGGTCGGACACCGGGGAGCTGTTTTTT.

In regard to this clonotype: The CDR3 ends on some other residue instead of the conserved phenylalanine or tryptophan, so this is likely a read error. This sequence joins TRBV11-2 and TRBJ1-5; no definite D call. CDR1 is SGHAT, CDR2 FQNNGV, per germline. This CDR3 region has 13 residues. The CDR3 is CASSLARGQPQHL. The CDR3, as DNA: TGTGCCAGTAGCTTAGCGAGAGGTCAGCCCCAGCATTTA.

For this clonotype: A much larger clone lies one base from this, so it may be a read error. The chain has TRBV5-4 and TRBJ2-1, with TRBD1 matching over 10 bases. In germline, CDR1 is SGHNT, CDR2 YYREEE (reference sequence). This CDR3 contains 15 residues. Germline trimming cut 3 bases from V and 4 bases from J; bases unmatched to any gene: 4. CDR3 nucleotide sequence: TGTGCCAGCAGCTCCCGGGACAGGGGTTACAATGAGCAGTTCTTC. The encoded protein is CASSSRDRGYNEQFF.

CDR3 region: CSVHEATGILFF. DNA for the CDR3: TGCAGCGTTCATGAGGCGACAGGGATTTTGTTCTTC. The chain employs TRBV29-1 and TRBJ2-1, with 7 positions matching TRBD1. The CDR3 length is 12 residues. Trimming at V came to 5 bases and at J to 15 bases, leaving 13 bases not matched to a gene. Germline V gene lookup returns CDR1 SQVTM and CDR2 ANQGSEA.

A note on this clonotype: A single base separates this from a much larger clone, so it may be a read error. This chain connects TRBV6-2 or TRBV6-3 to TRBJ2-7; D is perhaps TRBD1 (6 bases). CDR1 is MNHEY and CDR2 is SVGEGT in the germline V gene. With 7 bases removed from V and 5 bases from J, the gap between germline ends came to 18 bases. This CDR3 spans 14 amino acids. In DNA, the CDR3 is TGTGCCAGCAATTCCGGAACAGGGTTCAACGAGCAGTACTTC. It encodes CASNSGTGFNEQYF.

The V and J genes are TRBV11-3 and TRBJ1-1, with D perhaps TRBD1 (5 bases). Between the trimmed V and J ends, which lost 11 bases and 0 bases, there was a span of 22 bases. Germline CDR1 and CDR2: SGHNT and YENEEA. This CDR3 region has 16 residues. The CDR3 DNA reads as TGTGCCGTCAGCCGCAGCTGGACAAATATGAACACTGAAGCTTTCTTT. It is translated as CAVSRSWTNMNTEAFF.

In regard to this clonotype: Its ends do not fully match the called genes, so a read error is possible. The rearrangement links TRBV10-2 to TRBJ1-2, with D hard to call. Looked up from germline, CDR1 is WSHSY and CDR2 is SAAADI. The CDR3 consists of 13 residues. CDR3 in DNA: TGCGTCAGCAGTTATGGCAGGAACTATGGCTACGCCTTC. Encoded protein: CVSSYGRNYGYAF.

Sample share makes this clonotype large. The chain combines TRBV20-1 with TRBJ2-2; 8 nucleotides match TRBD1. Trimming removed 1 base from V and 5 bases from J; junction bases left unmatched: 6. The V gene's germline CDR1 is DFQATT and CDR2 SNEGSKA (reference sequence). This CDR3 comprises 15 residues. CDR3 DNA sequence: TGCAGTGCTAGAGTCTCAGGGGGCGGTACCGGGGAGCTGTTTTTT. Amino acid sequence: CSARVSGGGTGELFF.

This clonotype came up once. It may be a read error: a sequence one base away is much more abundant. The chain combines TRBV29-1 with TRBJ2-7; TRBD2 might be the D (5 bases). Germline V gives CDR1 SQVTM, CDR2 ANQGSEA. The CDR3 totals 12 residues. CDR3 residues: CCVERLRGEQYF. The CDR3 DNA reads TGCTGCGTTGAAAGGCTACGGGGCGAGCAGTACTTC.